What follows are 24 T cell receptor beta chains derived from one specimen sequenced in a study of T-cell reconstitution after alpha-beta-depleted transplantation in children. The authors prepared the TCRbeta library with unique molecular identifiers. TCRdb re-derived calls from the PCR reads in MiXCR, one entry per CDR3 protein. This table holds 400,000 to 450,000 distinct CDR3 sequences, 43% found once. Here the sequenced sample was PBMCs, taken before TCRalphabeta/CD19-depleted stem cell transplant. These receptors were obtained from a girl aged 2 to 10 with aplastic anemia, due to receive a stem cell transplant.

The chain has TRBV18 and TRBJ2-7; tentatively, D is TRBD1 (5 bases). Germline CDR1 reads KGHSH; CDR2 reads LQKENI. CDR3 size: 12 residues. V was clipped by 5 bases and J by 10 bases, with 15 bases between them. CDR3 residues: CASSSIQGSQYF. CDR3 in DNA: TGTGCCAGCTCATCGATCCAGGGAAGTCAGTACTTC.

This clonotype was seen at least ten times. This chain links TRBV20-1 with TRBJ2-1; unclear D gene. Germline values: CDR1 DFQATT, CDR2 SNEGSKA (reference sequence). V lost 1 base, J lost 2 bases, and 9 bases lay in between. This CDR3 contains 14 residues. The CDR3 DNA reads TGCAGTGCTAGAGTCCCGGGCCCCTACAATGAGCAGTTCTTC. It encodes CSARVPGPYNEQFF.

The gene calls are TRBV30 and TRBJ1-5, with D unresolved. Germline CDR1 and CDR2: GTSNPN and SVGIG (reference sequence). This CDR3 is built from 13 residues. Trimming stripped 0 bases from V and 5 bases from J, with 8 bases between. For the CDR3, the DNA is TGTGCCTGGAGTGTACGAGAGGATCAGCCCCAGCATTTT. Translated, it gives CAWSVREDQPQHF.

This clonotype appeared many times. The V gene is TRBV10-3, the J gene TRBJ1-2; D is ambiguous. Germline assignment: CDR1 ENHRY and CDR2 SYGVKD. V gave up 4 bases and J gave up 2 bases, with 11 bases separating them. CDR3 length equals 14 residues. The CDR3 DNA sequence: TGTGCCATCAGTGGGGGTCCGGGAAACTATGGCTACACCTTC. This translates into CAISGGPGNYGYTF.

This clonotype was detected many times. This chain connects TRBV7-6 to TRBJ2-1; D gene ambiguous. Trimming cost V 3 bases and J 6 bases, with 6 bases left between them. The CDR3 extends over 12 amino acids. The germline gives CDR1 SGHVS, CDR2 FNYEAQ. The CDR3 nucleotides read TGTGCCAGCAGCTTCAAAAGCAATGAGCAGTTCTTC. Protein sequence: CASSFKSNEQFF.

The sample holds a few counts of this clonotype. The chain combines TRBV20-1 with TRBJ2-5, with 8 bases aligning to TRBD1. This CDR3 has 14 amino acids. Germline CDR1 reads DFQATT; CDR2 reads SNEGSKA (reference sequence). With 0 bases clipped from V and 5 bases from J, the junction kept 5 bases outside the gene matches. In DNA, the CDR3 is TGCAGTGCTAGAGATTCCAGGGGGCGGGAGACCCAGTACTTC. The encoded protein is CSARDSRGRETQYF.

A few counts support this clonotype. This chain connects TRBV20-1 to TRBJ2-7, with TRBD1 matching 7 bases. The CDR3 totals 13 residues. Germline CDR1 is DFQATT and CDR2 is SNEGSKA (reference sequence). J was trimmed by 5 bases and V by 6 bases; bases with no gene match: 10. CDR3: CSAPGQLGDEQYF. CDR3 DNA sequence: TGCAGTGCCCCGGGACAGCTCGGGGACGAGCAGTACTTC.

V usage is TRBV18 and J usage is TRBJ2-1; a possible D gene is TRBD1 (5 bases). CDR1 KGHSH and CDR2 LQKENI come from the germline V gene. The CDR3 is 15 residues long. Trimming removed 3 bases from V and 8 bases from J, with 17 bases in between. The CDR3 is CASSPVRAKIDEQFF. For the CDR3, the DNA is TGTGCCAGCTCACCCGTCAGGGCCAAGATAGATGAGCAGTTCTTC.

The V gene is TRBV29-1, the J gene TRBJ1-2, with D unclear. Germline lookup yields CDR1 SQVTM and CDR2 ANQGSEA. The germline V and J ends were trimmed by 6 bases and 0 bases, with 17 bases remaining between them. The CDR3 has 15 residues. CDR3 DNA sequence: TGCAGCGTGGGCCCGAACATGGAGGCTAACTATGGCTACACCTTC. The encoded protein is CSVGPNMEANYGYTF.

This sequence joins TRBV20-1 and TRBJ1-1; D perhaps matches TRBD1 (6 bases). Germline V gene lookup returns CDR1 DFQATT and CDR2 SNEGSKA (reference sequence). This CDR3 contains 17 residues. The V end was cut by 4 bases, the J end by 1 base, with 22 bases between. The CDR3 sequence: CSATPPGRGVENTEAFF. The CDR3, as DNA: TGCAGTGCTACTCCCCCAGGGAGGGGGGTCGAGAACACTGAAGCTTTCTTT.

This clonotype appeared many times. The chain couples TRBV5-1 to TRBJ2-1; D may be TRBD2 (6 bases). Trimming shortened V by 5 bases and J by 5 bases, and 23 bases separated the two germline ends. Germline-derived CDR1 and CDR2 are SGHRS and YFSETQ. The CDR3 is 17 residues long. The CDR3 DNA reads TGCGCCAGCAGTTACCCCCCCGGTAGCGGATGGAACAATGAGCAGTTCTTC. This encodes CASSYPPGSGWNNEQFF.

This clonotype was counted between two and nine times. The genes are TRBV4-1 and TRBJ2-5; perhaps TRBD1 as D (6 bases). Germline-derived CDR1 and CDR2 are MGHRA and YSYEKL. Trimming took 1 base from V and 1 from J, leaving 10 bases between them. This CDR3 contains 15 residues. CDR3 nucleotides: TGCGCCAGCAGCCAAGGGGACATGCCCCAAGAGACCCAGTACTTC. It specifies CASSQGDMPQETQYF.

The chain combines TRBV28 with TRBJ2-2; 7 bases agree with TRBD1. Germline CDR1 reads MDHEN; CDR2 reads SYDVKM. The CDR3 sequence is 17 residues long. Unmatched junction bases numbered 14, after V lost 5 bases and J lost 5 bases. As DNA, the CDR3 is TGTGCCAGCAGTCCACCCATCAGGACAGGCAAAACCGGGGAGCTGTTTTTT. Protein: CASSPPIRTGKTGELFF.

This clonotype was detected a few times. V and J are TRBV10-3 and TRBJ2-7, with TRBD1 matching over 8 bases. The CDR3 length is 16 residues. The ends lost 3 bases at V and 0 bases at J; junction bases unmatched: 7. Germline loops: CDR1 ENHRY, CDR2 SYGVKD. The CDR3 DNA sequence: TGTGCCATCAGTGAAGAGGGGACAGGAACCTCCTACGAGCAGTACTTC. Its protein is CAISEEGTGTSYEQYF.

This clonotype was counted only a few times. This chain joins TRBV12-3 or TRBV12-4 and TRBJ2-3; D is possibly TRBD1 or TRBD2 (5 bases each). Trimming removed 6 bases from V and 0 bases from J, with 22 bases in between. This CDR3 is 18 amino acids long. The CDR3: CASRNTRWGSTSTDTQYF. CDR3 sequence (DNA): TGTGCCAGCAGAAACACTCGTTGGGGGTCCACTAGCACAGATACGCAGTATTTT.

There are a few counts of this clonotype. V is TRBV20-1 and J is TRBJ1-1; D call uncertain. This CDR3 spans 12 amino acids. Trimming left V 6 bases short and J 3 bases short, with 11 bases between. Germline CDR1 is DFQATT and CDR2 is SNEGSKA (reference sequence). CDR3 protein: CSARRGHTEAFF. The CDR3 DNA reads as TGCAGTGCAAGGCGCGGGCACACTGAAGCTTTCTTT.

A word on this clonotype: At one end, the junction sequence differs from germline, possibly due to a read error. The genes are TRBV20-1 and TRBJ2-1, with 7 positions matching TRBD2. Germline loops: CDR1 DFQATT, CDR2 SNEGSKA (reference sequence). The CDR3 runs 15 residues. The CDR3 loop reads CSARDTSDPYNEQFF. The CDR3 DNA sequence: TGCAGTGCTCGAGATACTAGCGATCCTTACAATGAGCAGTTCTTC.

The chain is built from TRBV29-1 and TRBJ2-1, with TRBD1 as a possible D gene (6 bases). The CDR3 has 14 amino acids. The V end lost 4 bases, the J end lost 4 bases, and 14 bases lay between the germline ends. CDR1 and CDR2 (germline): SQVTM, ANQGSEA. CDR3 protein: CSVGGRGPYNEQFF. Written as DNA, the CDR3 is TGCAGCGTTGGTGGCAGGGGTCCATACAATGAGCAGTTCTTC.

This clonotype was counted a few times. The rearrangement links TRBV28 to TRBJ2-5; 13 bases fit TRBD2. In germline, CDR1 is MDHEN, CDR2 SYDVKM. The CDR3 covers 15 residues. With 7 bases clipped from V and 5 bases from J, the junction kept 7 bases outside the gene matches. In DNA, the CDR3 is TGTGCCAGCACCGCGGGACTAGCGGGACGGGAGACCCAGTACTTC. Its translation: CASTAGLAGRETQYF. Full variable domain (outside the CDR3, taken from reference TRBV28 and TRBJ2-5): DVKVTQSSRYLVKRTGEKVFLECVQDMDHENMFWYRQDPGLGLRLIYFSYDVKMKEKGDIPEGYSVSREKKERFSLILESASTNQTSMYLCASTAGLAGRETQYFGPGTRLLVL.

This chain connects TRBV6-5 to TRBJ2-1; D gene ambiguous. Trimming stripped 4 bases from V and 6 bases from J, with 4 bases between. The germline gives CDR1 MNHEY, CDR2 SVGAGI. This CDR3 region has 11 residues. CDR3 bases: TGTGCCAGCAGTTCGACCAATGAGCAGTTCTTC. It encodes CASSSTNEQFF.

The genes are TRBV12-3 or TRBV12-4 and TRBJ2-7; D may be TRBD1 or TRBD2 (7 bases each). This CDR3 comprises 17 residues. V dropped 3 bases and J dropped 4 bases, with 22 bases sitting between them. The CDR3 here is CASSFRQGKGGFYEQYF. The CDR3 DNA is TGTGCCAGCAGTTTCCGACAGGGAAAGGGGGGGTTTTACGAGCAGTACTTC.

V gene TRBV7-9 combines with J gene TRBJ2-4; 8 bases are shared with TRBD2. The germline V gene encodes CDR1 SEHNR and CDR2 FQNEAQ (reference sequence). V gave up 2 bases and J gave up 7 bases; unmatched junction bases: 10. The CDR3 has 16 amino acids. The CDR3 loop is CASSLIRREVRNIQYF. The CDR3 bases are TGTGCCAGCAGCTTAATAAGGCGGGAGGTGAGGAACATTCAGTACTTC.

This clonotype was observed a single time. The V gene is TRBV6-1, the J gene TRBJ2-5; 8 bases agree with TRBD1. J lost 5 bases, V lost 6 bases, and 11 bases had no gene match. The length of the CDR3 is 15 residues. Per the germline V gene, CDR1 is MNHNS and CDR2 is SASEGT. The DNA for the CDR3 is TGTGCCAGCAGGGGACAGGCCGAGGGTGGGGAGACCCAGTACTTC. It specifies CASRGQAEGGETQYF.

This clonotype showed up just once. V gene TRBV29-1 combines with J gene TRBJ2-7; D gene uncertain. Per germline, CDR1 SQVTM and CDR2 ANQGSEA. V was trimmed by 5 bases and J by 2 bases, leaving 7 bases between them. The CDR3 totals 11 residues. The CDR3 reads CSVYTAYEQYF. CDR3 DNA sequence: TGCAGCGTTTATACAGCCTACGAGCAGTACTTC.